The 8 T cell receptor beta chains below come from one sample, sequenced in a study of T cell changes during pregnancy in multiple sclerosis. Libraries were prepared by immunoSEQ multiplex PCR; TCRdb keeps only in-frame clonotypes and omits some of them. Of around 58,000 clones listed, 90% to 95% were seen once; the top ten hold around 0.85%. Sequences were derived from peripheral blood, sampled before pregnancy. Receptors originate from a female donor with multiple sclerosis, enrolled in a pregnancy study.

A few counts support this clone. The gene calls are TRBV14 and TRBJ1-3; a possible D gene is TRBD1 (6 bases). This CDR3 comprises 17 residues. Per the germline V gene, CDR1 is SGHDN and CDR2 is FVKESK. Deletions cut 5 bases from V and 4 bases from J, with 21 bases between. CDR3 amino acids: CASSGPGHPTEGNTIYF. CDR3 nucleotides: TGTGCCAGCAGCGGGCCGGGACACCCGACTGAGGGAAACACCATATATTTT.

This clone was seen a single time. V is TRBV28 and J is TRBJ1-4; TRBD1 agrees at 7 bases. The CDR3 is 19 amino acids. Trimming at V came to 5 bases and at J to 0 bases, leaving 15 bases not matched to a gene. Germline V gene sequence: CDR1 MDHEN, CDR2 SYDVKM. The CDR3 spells CASSPPPGRGSSTNEKLFF. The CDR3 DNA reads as TGTGCCAGCAGTCCGCCGCCGGGCAGGGGGAGCTCAACTAATGAAAAACTGTTTTTT.

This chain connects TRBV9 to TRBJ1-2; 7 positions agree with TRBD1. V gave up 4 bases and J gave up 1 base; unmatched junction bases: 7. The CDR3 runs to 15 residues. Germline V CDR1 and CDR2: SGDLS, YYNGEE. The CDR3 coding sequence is TGTGCCAGCAGCCCCCGGGACAGTCTTAACTATGGCTACACCTTC. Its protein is CASSPRDSLNYGYTF. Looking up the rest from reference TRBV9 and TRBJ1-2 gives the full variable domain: DSGVTQTPKHLITATGQRVTLRCSPRSGDLSVYWYQQSLDQGLQFLIQYYNGEERAKGNILERFSAQQFPDLHSELNLSSLELGDSALYFCASSPRDSLNYGYTFGSGTRLTVV.

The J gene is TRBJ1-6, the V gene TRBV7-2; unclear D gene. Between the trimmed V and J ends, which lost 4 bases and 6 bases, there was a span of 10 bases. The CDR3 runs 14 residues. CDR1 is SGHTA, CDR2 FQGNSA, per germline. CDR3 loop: CASSYLGGNSPLHF. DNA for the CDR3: TGTGCCAGCAGCTACCTAGGTGGTAATTCACCCCTCCACTTT.

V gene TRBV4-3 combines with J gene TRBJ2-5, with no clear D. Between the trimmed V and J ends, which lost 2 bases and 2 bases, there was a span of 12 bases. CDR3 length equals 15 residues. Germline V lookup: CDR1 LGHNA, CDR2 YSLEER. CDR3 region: CASSQSVAVQETQYF. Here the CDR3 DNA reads TGCGCCAGCAGCCAATCCGTCGCGGTTCAAGAGACCCAGTACTTC.

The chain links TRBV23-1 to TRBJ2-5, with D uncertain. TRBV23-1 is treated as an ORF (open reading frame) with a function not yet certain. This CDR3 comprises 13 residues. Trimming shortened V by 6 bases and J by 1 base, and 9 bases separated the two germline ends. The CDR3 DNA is TGCGCCAGCAGGCCCATCAGCCAAGAGACCCAGTACTTC. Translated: CASRPISQETQYF.

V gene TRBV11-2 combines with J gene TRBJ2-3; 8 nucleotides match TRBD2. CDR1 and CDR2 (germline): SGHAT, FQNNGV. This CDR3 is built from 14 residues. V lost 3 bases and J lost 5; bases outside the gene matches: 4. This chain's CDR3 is CASSFERGLDTQYF. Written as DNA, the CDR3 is TGTGCCAGCAGCTTCGAGCGGGGGCTAGATACGCAGTATTTT.

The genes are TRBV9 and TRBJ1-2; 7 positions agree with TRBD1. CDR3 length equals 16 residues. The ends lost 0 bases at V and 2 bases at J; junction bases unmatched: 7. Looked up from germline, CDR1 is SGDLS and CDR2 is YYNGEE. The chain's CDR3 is CASSVGPTGTNYGYTF. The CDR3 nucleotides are TGTGCCAGCAGCGTAGGCCCGACAGGGACCAACTATGGCTACACCTTC.